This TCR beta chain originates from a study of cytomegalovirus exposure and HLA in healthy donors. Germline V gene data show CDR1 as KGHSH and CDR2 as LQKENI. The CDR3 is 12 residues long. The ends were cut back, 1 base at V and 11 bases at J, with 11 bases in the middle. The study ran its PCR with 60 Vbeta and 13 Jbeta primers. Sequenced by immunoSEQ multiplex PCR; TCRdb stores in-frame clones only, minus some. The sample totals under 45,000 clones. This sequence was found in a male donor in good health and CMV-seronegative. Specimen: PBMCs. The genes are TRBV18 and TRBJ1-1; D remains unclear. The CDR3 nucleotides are TGTGCCAGCTCACCACGAGAGGCGTATGCTTTCTTT. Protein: CASSPREAYAFF.